The T cell receptor (beta chain) under discussion was sequenced for a study of T cell responses to AZD1222 COVID-19 vaccine. Assay used: immunoSEQ multiplex PCR; TCRdb lists only in-frame clones, some missing. This sample carries approximately 100,000 clones, about 90% of them seen once, and the ten largest clones take 5% to 6.5%. Germline CDR1 and CDR2: MDHEN and SYDVKM. CDR3 length: 14 residues. V shed 2 bases, J shed 6 bases, and the junction held 0 bases outside the gene matches. This clone showed up just a few times. The antigen is unknown. Study-level points and caveats: Donors in the cohort were predominantly white British and more often female, and clonal diversity was possibly underestimated. Repertoires were obtained only post-peak T cell response.

The V and J genes are TRBV28 and TRBJ2-2; 10 nucleotides line up with TRBD1. The sequences come from peripheral blood, collected on day 0 of AZD1222 vaccination. This receptor was obtained from an adult in good health. CDR3 protein: CASSLGQGAGELFF. The CDR3, as DNA: TGTGCCAGCAGTTTAGGACAGGGGGCCGGGGAGCTGTTTTTT.